Shown below are 28 T cell receptor beta chains from a single sample sequenced in a study of shared clonotypes between healthy human individuals. Profiled with immunoSEQ multiplex PCR; TCRdb holds only in-frame clones, not every one. Of 1,100,000 or so clones listed, around 78% are singletons. Sequenced input: memory CD4+ T cells from PBMCs. Specified subset: CD45RA-negative fraction. These receptors were taken from a man aged 18-30 years in good health. Some clones in this sample may be carry-over from other donors' samples.

V usage is TRBV7-9 and J usage is TRBJ1-5, with a weak D call TRBD1 (5 bases). Germline V gene sequence: CDR1 SEHNR, CDR2 FQNEAQ (reference sequence). Trimming took off 1 base at V and 4 bases at J, with 17 bases between the two ends. This CDR3 has 17 residues. The DNA for the CDR3 is TGTGCCAGCAGCTTAGGGGCAGGGCAAGGGAAGAATCAGCCCCAGCATTTT. This gives the protein CASSLGAGQGKNQPQHF.

The V call is TRBV2, the J call TRBJ1-4; TRBD1 matches at 7 bases. After removal of 6 bases from V and 5 bases from J, the junction contained 3 bases not matched to a gene. The germline CDR1 and CDR2 sequences are SNHLY and FYNNEI. The CDR3 spans 13 residues. CDR3 amino acids: CASRRTGNEKLFF. As DNA, the CDR3 is TGTGCCAGCAGGCGGACAGGAAATGAAAAACTGTTTTTT.

The chain joins TRBV11-3 to TRBJ2-7, with 8 bases matching TRBD2. This CDR3 has 15 residues. V dropped 8 bases and J dropped 5; count of bases not matched to a gene: 14. Germline lookup yields CDR1 SGHNT and CDR2 YENEEA. The CDR3 DNA sequence: TGTGCCAGCTCCCCTAACGGGAGGGACGTAGACGAGCAGTACTTC. This encodes CASSPNGRDVDEQYF. Full variable domain (remainder filled in from reference TRBV11-3 and TRBJ2-7): EAGVVQSPRYKIIEKKQPVAFWCNPISGHNTLYWYLQNLGQGPELLIRYENEEAVDDSQLPKDRFSAERLKGVDSTLKIQPAELGDSAVYLCASSPNGRDVDEQYFGPGTRLTVT.

This chain uses TRBV6-5 with TRBJ1-2, with D uncertain. With 4 bases removed from V and 4 bases from J, the gap between germline ends came to 16 bases. Germline values: CDR1 MNHEY, CDR2 SVGAGI. There are 15 residues in the CDR3. In DNA, the CDR3 is TGTGCCAGCAGTTCCACGTCGGAAAGGATCTATGGCTACACCTTC. Protein: CASSSTSERIYGYTF.

The chain joins TRBV4-3 to TRBJ1-2, with 8 positions matching TRBD1. J was trimmed by 5 bases and V by 6 bases; bases with no gene match: 5. This CDR3 contains 13 residues. Germline CDR1 LGHNA, CDR2 YSLEER. For the CDR3, the DNA is TGCGCCAGCAGTACAGGGGGGGGTTATGGCTACACCTTC. Its translation is CASSTGGGYGYTF.

This clone has just a few counts. The chain couples TRBV30 to TRBJ1-3; D is uncertain. Germline V gene lookup returns CDR1 GTSNPN and CDR2 SVGIG (reference sequence). The CDR3 runs 13 residues. Trimming removed 4 bases from V and 4 bases from J, with 11 bases in between. The CDR3 loop reads CAWIPGGGNTIYF. The DNA of the CDR3 is TGTGCCTGGATTCCGGGAGGGGGAAACACCATATATTTT.

The chain couples TRBV6-1 to TRBJ2-1; D perhaps matches TRBD2 (5 bases). Trimming shortened V by 2 bases and J by 6 bases, and 11 bases separated the two germline ends. The CDR3 runs 14 residues. Looked up from germline, CDR1 is MNHNS and CDR2 is SASEGT. CDR3 DNA: TGTGCCAGCAGTGAATCCAGCGGCCTCAATGAGCAGTTCTTC. This translates into CASSESSGLNEQFF.

This rearrangement joins TRBV7-2 to TRBJ1-4; D remains unclear. Germline lookup yields CDR1 SGHTA and CDR2 FQGNSA. Trimming left V 3 bases short and J 0 bases short, with 8 bases between. The CDR3 has 15 amino acids. This chain's CDR3 is CASSFLGSTNEKLFF. For the CDR3, the DNA is TGTGCCAGCAGCTTTTTAGGGTCAACTAATGAAAAACTGTTTTTT.

This clone came up many times. The J gene is TRBJ1-2, the V gene TRBV6-6, with D hard to call. V was pared by 7 bases and J by 6 bases, with 6 bases between. The CDR3 runs to 10 residues. Germline V gene lookup returns CDR1 MNHNY and CDR2 SVGAGI (reference sequence). DNA for the CDR3: TGTGCCAGCAAGGGCCATGGCTACACCTTC. Encoded protein: CASKGHGYTF.

The sample holds a few counts of this clone. This sample also contains other DNA sequences that code for the same CDR3. V gene TRBV28 combines with J gene TRBJ1-5, with a possible D match to TRBD1 (6 bases). This CDR3 has 16 residues. Germline CDR1 reads MDHEN; CDR2 reads SYDVKM. V dropped 6 bases and J dropped 0 bases, with 15 bases sitting between them. The CDR3, as DNA: TGTGCCAGCAGCTCACCGGGACACTATAGCAATCAGCCCCAGCATTTT. It yields the protein CASSSPGHYSNQPQHF.

The chain joins TRBV6-1 to TRBJ2-1; D is unclear. V shed 3 bases and J shed 6 bases, with 15 bases lying between them. CDR1 and CDR2 (germline): MNHNS, SASEGT. The CDR3 is 15 residues long. The CDR3 protein is CASSETYPPPNEQFF. CDR3 nucleotides: TGTGCCAGCAGTGAGACTTATCCACCGCCCAATGAGCAGTTCTTC.

This clone was observed many times. This sample includes further DNA sequences coding for the same CDR3. The rearrangement joins TRBV5-1 to TRBJ1-1, with unresolved D. This CDR3 is built from 13 residues. The germline V gene has CDR1 SGHRS and CDR2 YFSETQ. V lost 0 bases to trimming and J lost 0 bases, with 3 bases between them. As DNA, the CDR3 is TGCGCCAGCAGCTTGGTGGTGAACACTGAAGCTTTCTTT. This encodes CASSLVVNTEAFF.

On this clone: This may be a read error, as it is one base from a much larger clone. Other DNA variants within this sample encode the same CDR3. The genes are TRBV27 and TRBJ2-1; possible D gene TRBD2, 6 bases. CDR3 size: 15 residues. Germline V CDR1 and CDR2: MNHEY, SMNVEV (reference sequence). Trimming removed 6 bases at V and 0 bases at J, with 12 bases between. The CDR3 coding sequence is TGTGCCAGCAGGGAGGGCAGGAGCTCCTACAATGAGCAGTTCTTC. It translates to CASREGRSSYNEQFF.

This clone was counted ten times or more. This chain connects TRBV29-1 to TRBJ2-2, with D perhaps matching TRBD2 (7 bases). The CDR3 runs to 12 residues. CDR1 and CDR2 (germline): SQVTM, ANQGSEA. CDR3 residues: CGGAENTGELFF. The CDR3 DNA follows: TGCGGGGGGGCAGAGAACACCGGGGAGCTGTTTTTT.

The V and J genes are TRBV2 and TRBJ1-2; weak D call: TRBD1 (6 bases). The CDR3 totals 15 residues. V gave up 7 bases and J gave up 4 bases, with 19 bases separating them. Looked up from germline, CDR1 is SNHLY and CDR2 is FYNNEI. CDR3 region: CASNTPTTGIYGYTF. The CDR3 coding sequence is TGTGCCAGCAACACGCCCACCACAGGGATCTATGGCTACACCTTC.

This chain uses TRBV28 with TRBJ2-1; D is perhaps TRBD1 (5 bases). Germline CDR1 MDHEN, CDR2 SYDVKM. The CDR3 contains 14 residues. V lost 8 bases to trimming and J lost 4 bases, with 15 bases between them. DNA of the CDR3: TGTGCCAGCCTTACCCACCAGGGTTACAATGAGCAGTTCTTC. Its protein is CASLTHQGYNEQFF.

This rearrangement joins TRBV18 to TRBJ1-3; no firm D call. The germline CDR1 and CDR2 sequences are KGHSH and LQKENI. The V end lost 5 bases, the J end lost 8 bases, and 10 bases lay between the germline ends. The CDR3 extends over 12 amino acids. The CDR3 loop reads CASSETADTIYF. The DNA of the CDR3 is TGTGCCAGCTCAGAAACAGCGGACACCATATATTTT.

The CDR3 region has the DNA TGTGCCAGCAGCCACACCATAGCGGGAGGGAGCACAGATACGCAGTATTTT. Its protein is CASSHTIAGGSTDTQYF. The J gene is TRBJ2-3, the V gene TRBV4-2; 11 bases are a match to TRBD2. CDR1 and CDR2 (germline): LGHNA, YNFKEQ. V dropped 3 bases and J dropped 0; count of bases not matched to a gene: 5. This CDR3 is built from 17 residues.

The chain has TRBV28 and TRBJ1-2; D call uncertain. With 2 bases removed from V and 4 bases from J, the gap between germline ends came to 8 bases. Germline V CDR1 and CDR2: MDHEN, SYDVKM. The CDR3 contains 13 residues. CDR3: CASSLQITYGYTF. CDR3 in DNA: TGTGCCAGCAGTTTACAGATAACCTATGGCTACACCTTC.

J is TRBJ1-1 and V is TRBV18; D is possibly TRBD1 (5 bases). V lost 4 bases and J 5 bases, leaving 8 bases between the germline ends. There are 12 residues in the CDR3. Germline lookup yields CDR1 KGHSH and CDR2 LQKENI. CDR3 coding DNA: TGTGCCAGCTCACGGGGGGGGACTGAAGCTTTCTTT. The encoded protein is CASSRGGTEAFF.

This clone came up a few times. This rearrangement joins TRBV5-8 to TRBJ2-5, with D possibly TRBD1 on 6 matching bases. Germline values: CDR1 SGHTS, CDR2 YDEGEE. The CDR3 extends over 15 amino acids. V lost 2 bases, J lost 1 base, and 12 bases lay in between. CDR3 residues: CASSLGGEGQETQYF. For the CDR3, the DNA is TGTGCCAGCAGCTTAGGGGGTGAGGGCCAAGAGACCCAGTACTTC. Supplemented by reference TRBV5-8 and TRBJ2-5, the full variable domain reads EAGVTQSPTHLIKTRGQQATLRCSPISGHTSVYWYQQALGLGLQFLLWYDEGEERNRGNFPPRFSGRQFPNYSSELNVNALELEDSALYLCASSLGGEGQETQYFGPGTRLLVL.

The gene calls are TRBV7-2 and TRBJ2-3; TRBD2 is a possible D gene (5 bases). The V end lost 5 bases, the J end lost 0 bases, and 15 bases lay between the germline ends. This CDR3 has 16 residues. Germline CDR1 SGHTA, CDR2 FQGNSA. Written as DNA, the CDR3 is TGTGCCAGCAGCCGAGAGCGGCCGGGAAGCACAGATACGCAGTATTTT. Its translation is CASSRERPGSTDTQYF.

The V and J genes are TRBV6-5 and TRBJ1-1; tentative D call: TRBD1 (5 bases). The germline CDR1 and CDR2 sequences are MNHEY and SVGAGI. This CDR3 spans 14 amino acids. V shed 2 bases and J shed 5 bases, with 12 bases lying between them. The CDR3 is CASSYQGEGTEAFF. The CDR3 DNA reads as TGTGCCAGCAGTTACCAAGGGGAGGGGACTGAAGCTTTCTTT.

The CDR3 DNA follows: TGTGCCAGTAGTCAAGGCCACAGGGCTTCGAACTATGGCTACACCTTC. Translated, it gives CASSQGHRASNYGYTF. J is TRBJ1-2 and V is TRBV19, with D possibly being TRBD1 (6 bases). V was trimmed by 5 bases and J by 2 bases, leaving 18 bases between them. Per germline, CDR1 LNHDA and CDR2 SQIVND (reference sequence). This CDR3 has 16 residues.

The genes are TRBV2 and TRBJ1-3, with 8 bases fitting TRBD1. Trimming cost V 2 bases and J 3 bases; bases outside gene matches: 6. This CDR3 comprises 16 residues. The germline V gene encodes CDR1 SNHLY and CDR2 FYNNEI. The CDR3 DNA follows: TGTGCCAGCAGTGAAAAGGGCAGGGGGCTTGGAAACACCATATATTTT. Its translation: CASSEKGRGLGNTIYF.

CDR3 protein: CASSHQTFNEQFF. As DNA, the CDR3 is TGTGCCAGCAGCCACCAGACTTTTAATGAGCAGTTCTTC. The chain couples TRBV6-5 to TRBJ2-1; D not resolved. Germline V lookup: CDR1 MNHEY, CDR2 SVGAGI. V was trimmed by 6 bases and J by 7 bases, leaving 13 bases between them. The CDR3 has 13 residues.

Concerning this clone: Since a far larger clone is one base different, this is likely a read error. DNA of the CDR3: TGCGCCAGCAGCTTGGTGACTAGCGGGAGATTGGGCACAGATACGCAGTATTTT. It translates to CASSLVTSGRLGTDTQYF. The V gene is TRBV5-1, the J gene TRBJ2-3; 12 bases map to TRBD2. Unmatched junction bases numbered 6, after V lost 0 bases and J lost 1 base. The CDR3 extends over 18 amino acids. CDR1 is SGHRS, CDR2 YFSETQ, per germline.

CDR3 residues: CATRTSLSTDTQYF. CDR3 in DNA: TGTGCCACCCGAACTAGCCTATCCACAGATACGCAGTATTTT. The chain carries TRBV15 and TRBJ2-3; TRBD2 might be the D (6 bases). This CDR3 is 14 amino acids long. V was trimmed by 8 bases and J by 2 bases, leaving 14 bases between them. Germline CDR1 LNHNV, CDR2 YYDKDF (reference sequence).